The rows below give T cell receptor beta chains drawn from one sample of a study of T cells in narcolepsy. Clones were sequenced by immunoSEQ multiplex PCR, and TCRdb holds only the in-frame ones, with some missing. The sample holds some 34,000 clones; 85% to 90% are singletons and the top ten take approximately 1.2%. Sequences were obtained from CD45RA- memory CD4+ T cells from PBMCs. These TCRs come from a human donor with narcolepsy. Both conserved end residues are part of each CDR3. Each record gives: V gene, D gene, CDR3 length, J gene, clone size, CDR3 protein, CDR3 DNA. A D gene is named only where the DNA matches it firmly. Some rows have no size entry. The others give once, few or many, or a class for an expanded clone.

V gene: TRBV5-5; D gene: TRBD1; CDR3 length: 14; J gene: TRBJ2-5; clone size: NA; CDR3 protein: CASIARGQGETQYF; CDR3 DNA: TGTGCCAGCATCGCCCGCGGACAGGGAGAGACCCAGTACTTC
V gene: TRBV28; D gene: TRBD1; CDR3 length: 14; J gene: TRBJ2-4; clone size: NA; CDR3 protein: CASSSTGGGDIQYF; CDR3 DNA: TGTGCCAGCAGTTCTACAGGGGGAGGAGACATTCAGTACTTC
V gene: TRBV29-1; D gene: NA; CDR3 length: 12; J gene: TRBJ1-3; clone size: once; CDR3 protein: CSVVSPGNTIYF; CDR3 DNA: TGCAGCGTTGTCAGTCCTGGAAACACCATATATTTT
V gene: TRBV28; D gene: TRBD2; CDR3 length: 17; J gene: TRBJ2-7; clone size: NA; CDR3 protein: CASSLSWWSGTSYEQYF; CDR3 DNA: TGTGCCAGCAGTTTATCTTGGTGGAGCGGGACCTCCTACGAGCAGTACTTC
V gene: TRBV28; D gene: NA; CDR3 length: 12; J gene: TRBJ2-1; clone size: NA; CDR3 protein: CASSLYDNEQFF; CDR3 DNA: TGTGCCAGCAGTTTATACGACAATGAGCAGTTCTTC
V gene: TRBV7-2; D gene: TRBD1; CDR3 length: 14; J gene: TRBJ2-1; clone size: NA; CDR3 protein: CASSYRTGGDEQFF; CDR3 DNA: TGTGCCAGCAGCTACCGGACAGGGGGTGATGAGCAGTTCTTC
V gene: TRBV28; D gene: NA; CDR3 length: 13; J gene: TRBJ2-3; clone size: NA; CDR3 protein: CASRLGMTDTQYF; CDR3 DNA: TGTGCCAGCAGGTTAGGGATGACAGATACGCAGTATTTT
V gene: TRBV5-1; D gene: NA; CDR3 length: 13; J gene: TRBJ2-4; clone size: NA; CDR3 protein: CASSLQGGGIQYF; CDR3 DNA: TGCGCCAGCAGCTTGCAGGGGGGCGGCATTCAGTACTTC
V gene: TRBV15; D gene: NA; CDR3 length: 15; J gene: TRBJ2-5; clone size: NA; CDR3 protein: CATSREGKGRETQYF; CDR3 DNA: TGTGCCACCAGCAGAGAAGGGAAAGGGAGGGAGACCCAGTACTTC
V gene: TRBV10-3; D gene: TRBD2; CDR3 length: 17; J gene: TRBJ2-1; clone size: NA; CDR3 protein: CAIRPGASGRAANEQFF; CDR3 DNA: TGTGCCATCAGGCCCGGGGCTAGCGGGAGGGCGGCCAATGAGCAGTTCTTC
V gene: TRBV30; D gene: NA; CDR3 length: 14; J gene: TRBJ1-3; clone size: NA; CDR3 protein: CAWTQDSYGNTIYF; CDR3 DNA: TGTGCCTGGACCCAGGACAGTTACGGAAACACCATATATTTT
V gene: TRBV2; D gene: TRBD2; CDR3 length: 13; J gene: TRBJ2-1; clone size: NA; CDR3 protein: CASTAREGNEQFF; CDR3 DNA: TGTGCCAGCACGGCCAGGGAGGGCAATGAGCAGTTCTTC